What follows describes a single TCR beta chain. This clone was observed a few times. The clone's antigen remains unknown. Within one base of it there is no much larger clone, and no base qualities were kept. This entry belongs to a study of blood T cell repertoires in COVID-19 (dated by TCRdb to 2020 to 2022). At the level of the whole study: Samples from collaborators originated in the United States, Italy and Spain and spanned both the acute and convalescent phases of COVID-19. The prospective study material was composed of cDNA or gDNA derived from T cells, B-cell-depleted T cells, or PBMCs. The dataset comprised deeply sampled blood TCRbeta repertoires from subjects exposed to, actively infected with, or recovered from COVID-19. The repertoires were released in a freely available public database meant as a resource for research on the immune response to SARS-CoV-2. Samples came from the ongoing ImmuneRACE study (first 160 participants) plus 1,254 subjects from 6 global collaborators. A de-identified subject ID, COVID-19 status, age in years and sex were almost always included in the sample metadata. Where available, HLA class I and class II types were obtained from metadata supplied by the sample provider rather than from assay-based typing.

The immunoSEQ Assay, a bias-controlled multiplex PCR, was used to amplify TCRbeta CDR3 regions from genomic DNA. On the authors' methods: The number of nucleated cells in each sample was estimated from the amplification of reference gene primers within the assay. Sequence reads were collapsed and filtered to measure the absolute abundance of every unique TCRbeta CDR3 rearrangement. For each sample, productive Simpson clonality was calculated as the square root of Simpson's diversity index over productive rearrangements. TCRdb obtained this table from immuneACCESS and retained in-frame rearrangements with V and J assigned. These tables miss some clones; where compared with another copy, unresolved V genes account for less than half of the shortfall, and the remainder is unexplained. The D gene and trimming were derived from the DNA, and the V and J assignments and clone size from that table. The sample profile shows under 150,000 clones; just under 85% of them were found once. Clones ranked in the top ten supply about 3% of the sample.

The CDR3 runs 14 residues from the cysteine to the phenylalanine. The DNA shown is the 42-base CDR3, in frame from base 1. Looking up the germline V gene (reference sequence) yields CDR1 LGHDT and CDR2 YNNKEL. The germline ends are 9 bases apart after V is trimmed by 4 bases and J by 2 bases. Broader findings and caveats from the paper: How much clinical and demographic metadata was included differed by source and by participant, and the metadata was provided uncurated.

Each collaborating institution followed its own protocols to collect whole blood in K2EDTA tubes. For TCRbeta analysis, collaborator samples were shipped as frozen whole blood, as isolated PBMCs, or as DNA extracted from either sample type. Sequences were obtained from peripheral blood. This receptor chain uses TRBV3-1 (or the pseudogene TRBV3-2) and TRBJ1-3; possibly the D gene is TRBD1, per 6 matching bases. The TCR sequence derives from a woman aged 40 to 49 with active or convalescent COVID-19. The nucleotide sequence is TGTGCCAGCAGCCGGACAGATGCTGGAAACACCATATATTTT. It translates as CASSRTDAGNTIYF.